The 15 T cell receptor beta chains listed next were all sequenced from one sample in a study of blood T cells in healthy people across ages. Primed by a sample-barcoded 5' primer and a J-beta primer mix, a second PCR proceeded for about 7 to 12 cycles. TCRdb analysed the 5' RACE reads with MiXCR anew, one entry per CDR3 protein. The data show around 1,000,000 distinct CDR3 sequences, about 25% seen once. This sample was shared with a second study, whose subject was T cells of mothers and their children.

Sequencing was performed on blood. These receptors were collected from a girl between 2 and 10 years old in good health.

This chain links TRBV4-2 with TRBJ2-5; 8 bases are shared with TRBD2. The CDR3 sequence is 15 residues long. Per germline, CDR1 LGHNA and CDR2 YNFKEQ. J was trimmed by 6 bases and V by 0 bases; bases with no gene match: 6. CDR3 bases: TGTGCCAGCAGCCAAGATGGAGCGGGGGAAAAGACCCAGTACTTC. Protein: CASSQDGAGEKTQYF.

The chain is built from TRBV24-1 and TRBJ2-1, with D possibly being TRBD2 (5 bases). CDR3 length equals 15 residues. V was trimmed by 0 bases and J by 6 bases, leaving 11 bases between them. Germline assignment: CDR1 KGHDR and CDR2 SFDVKD. The CDR3 region has the DNA TGTGCCACCAGTGATTTGGTCGGGAATGGCAATGAGCAGTTCTTC. Translation: CATSDLVGNGNEQFF.

In its sample, this clonotype was seen a few times. The rearrangement uses TRBV12-3 or TRBV12-4 and TRBJ2-1, with 9 bases that match TRBD2. The CDR3 runs 14 residues. Trimming took 6 bases from V and 5 from J; bases not matched to a gene: 5. CDR3 in DNA: TGTGCCAGCAGGAGCGGGAGGTCCCACAATGAGCAGTTCTTC. Its protein is CASRSGRSHNEQFF.

This chain links TRBV20-1 with TRBJ2-5; D ambiguous. The germline V gene encodes CDR1 DFQATT and CDR2 SNEGSKA (reference sequence). This CDR3 is built from 13 residues. V lost 3 bases and J lost 7, with 15 bases in between. The CDR3 reads CSASERGWGTQYF. CDR3 coding DNA: TGCAGTGCTAGCGAGCGCGGCTGGGGGACCCAGTACTTC.

The chain carries TRBV25-1 and TRBJ2-5; D unclear. This CDR3 has 16 amino acids. The ends were cut back, 0 bases at V and 5 bases at J, with 16 bases in the middle. Germline-derived CDR1 and CDR2 are MGHDK and SYGVNS. CDR3 DNA sequence: TGTGCCAGCAGTGAATATAAACCAGGATCTGGGGAGACCCAGTACTTC. Encoded protein: CASSEYKPGSGETQYF.

This clonotype was picked up a small number of times. CDR3 coding DNA: TGTGCCAGCAGCCCCGTAGGAACCCGATCCAATCAGCCCCAGCATTTT. It is translated as CASSPVGTRSNQPQHF. The chain recombines TRBV7-2 with TRBJ1-5; D not certain. Deletions cut 5 bases from V and 3 bases from J, with 17 bases between. The germline V gene has CDR1 SGHTA and CDR2 FQGNSA. CDR3 length equals 16 residues.

This clonotype showed up just a few times. The chain uses TRBV2 and TRBJ1-2, with 7 positions matching TRBD1. V lost 6 bases to trimming and J lost 0 bases; unmatched junction nucleotides: 4. The CDR3 spans 14 residues. Germline values: CDR1 SNHLY, CDR2 FYNNEI. CDR3 bases: TGTGCCAGCAGAGCGACAGGGACTAACTATGGCTACACCTTC. Amino acids: CASRATGTNYGYTF.

The rearrangement links TRBV21-1 to TRBJ2-7; the table assigns TRBD1, which was not confirmed against the DNA. TRBV21-1 is a listed pseudogene. The CDR3 has 15 amino acids. CDR3 loop: CASSKETGRGDEQYF. The CDR3 DNA reads TGTGCCAGCAGCAAAGAGACAGGGAGGGGGGACGAGCAGTACTTC.

In DNA, the CDR3 is TGTGCCAGCAGTTTGATCAGGGCGGGGGCTGTCTACAATGAGCAGTTCTTC. This gives the protein CASSLIRAGAVYNEQFF. This rearrangement joins TRBV28 to TRBJ2-1, with D possibly TRBD2 on 7 matching bases. Looked up from germline, CDR1 is MDHEN and CDR2 is SYDVKM. Deletions cut 3 bases from V and 3 bases from J, with 18 bases between. The CDR3 totals 17 residues.

This clonotype turned up a few times. The gene calls are TRBV28 and TRBJ1-4; D remains ambiguous. This CDR3 is 16 amino acids long. CDR1 and CDR2 from the germline V gene are MDHEN and SYDVKM. V dropped 4 bases and J dropped 7 bases, with 19 bases sitting between them. The CDR3 region has the DNA TGTGCCAGCAGTTCATTCTCGGACGGAGTCCTTGAAAAACTGTTTTTT. Its protein is CASSSFSDGVLEKLFF.

The CDR3 DNA follows: TGCGCCAGCAGCTTGGCGTCTGACATCCAAGAGACCCAGTACTTC. It translates to CASSLASDIQETQYF. This chain links TRBV5-1 with TRBJ2-5; D uncertain. The CDR3 spans 15 residues. Germline loops: CDR1 SGHRS, CDR2 YFSETQ. V was clipped by 0 bases and J by 1 base, with 10 bases between them.

This chain joins TRBV20-1 and TRBJ2-1; the D gene could be TRBD1 or TRBD2 (5 bases each). The CDR3 extends over 12 amino acids. V lost 3 bases and J 5 bases, leaving 8 bases between the germline ends. Germline CDR1 DFQATT, CDR2 SNEGSKA (reference sequence). CDR3 loop: CSASGADNEQFF. The CDR3 DNA follows: TGCAGTGCTAGCGGGGCCGACAATGAGCAGTTCTTC.

The rearrangement links TRBV12-3 or TRBV12-4 to TRBJ1-5; TRBD1 aligns across 9 bases. V lost 5 bases, J lost 6 bases, and 2 bases stayed unmatched. There are 13 residues in the CDR3. The chain's CDR3 is CASSTGGVQPQHF. The CDR3 nucleotides are TGTGCCAGCAGTACAGGGGGCGTTCAGCCCCAGCATTTT.

This clonotype was observed once. V and J are TRBV12-3 or TRBV12-4 and TRBJ1-2; D call uncertain. CDR3 size: 16 residues. The V and J ends lost 1 base and 7 bases respectively, with 19 bases between them. In nucleotides, the CDR3 is TGTGCCAGCAGTTTAGGGGTAATAGGGCAGTTAGGTGGCTACACCTTC. This gives the protein CASSLGVIGQLGGYTF.

In this sample, this clonotype turned up a few times. J is TRBJ1-1 and V is TRBV7-9, with D tentatively TRBD1 (5 bases). CDR3 length equals 15 residues. Germline CDR1 reads SEHNR; CDR2 reads FQNEAQ (reference sequence). V was clipped by 3 bases and J by 0 bases, with 11 bases between them. CDR3 in DNA: TGTGCCAGCAGCTTTGGTCAGGGCGTGAACACTGAAGCTTTCTTT. Its translation is CASSFGQGVNTEAFF.